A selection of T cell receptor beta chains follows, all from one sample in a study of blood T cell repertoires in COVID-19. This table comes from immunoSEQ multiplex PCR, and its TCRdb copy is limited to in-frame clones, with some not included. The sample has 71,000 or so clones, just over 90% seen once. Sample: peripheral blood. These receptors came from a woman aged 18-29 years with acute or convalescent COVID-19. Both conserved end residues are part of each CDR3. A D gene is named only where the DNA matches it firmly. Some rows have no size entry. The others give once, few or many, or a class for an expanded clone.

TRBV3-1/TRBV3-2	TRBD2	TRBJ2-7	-	CASSSGTSGGAYRYEQYF	TGTGCCAGCAGCTCCGGGACTAGCGGGGGGGCCTACCGGTACGAGCAGTACTTC
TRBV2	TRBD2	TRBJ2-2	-	CASGGANTGELFF	TGTGCCAGTGGGGGGGCGAACACCGGGGAGCTGTTTTTT
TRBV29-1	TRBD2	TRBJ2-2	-	CSVAGLAGGRNTGELFF	TGCAGCGTGGCGGGACTAGCGGGGGGAAGAAACACCGGGGAGCTGTTTTTT
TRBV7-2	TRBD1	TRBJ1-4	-	CASSPDRAEKLFF	TGTGCCAGCAGCCCGGACAGGGCTGAAAAACTGTTTTTT
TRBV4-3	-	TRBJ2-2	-	CASSQELDRSTNTGELFF	TGCGCCAGCAGCCAAGAACTAGATAGATCCACCAACACCGGGGAGCTGTTTTTT
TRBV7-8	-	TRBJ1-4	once	CASSLAWTASREKLFF	TGTGCCAGCAGCTTAGCTTGGACAGCGAGCCGTGAAAAACTGTTTTTT
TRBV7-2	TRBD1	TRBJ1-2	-	CASSPRGRVPGYTF	TGTGCCAGCAGCCCAAGGGGGCGAGTCCCCGGCTACACCTTC
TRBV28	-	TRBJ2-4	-	CASSGGGTEGKNIQYF	TGTGCCAGCAGTGGAGGCGGGACGGAAGGAAAAAACATTCAGTACTTC
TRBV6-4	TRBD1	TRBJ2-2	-	CASSDPGTGKGTTGELFF	TGTGCCAGCAGTGACCCCGGGACAGGTAAAGGGACTACCGGGGAGCTGTTTTTT
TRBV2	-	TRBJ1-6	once	CASSIDRKSPLHF	TGTGCCAGCAGTATAGACAGGAAATCACCCCTCCACTTT
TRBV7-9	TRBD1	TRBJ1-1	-	CASSLGNGQGNTEAFF	TGTGCCAGCAGCTTGGGAAACGGACAGGGGAACACTGAAGCTTTCTTT
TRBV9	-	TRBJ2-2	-	CASSVEWGAQSGELFF	TGTGCCAGCAGCGTAGAATGGGGCGCCCAATCCGGGGAGCTGTTTTTT
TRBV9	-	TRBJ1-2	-	CASSVEGDYGYTF	TGTGCCAGCAGCGTAGAGGGGGACTATGGCTACACCTTC
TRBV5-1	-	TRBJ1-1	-	CASNSGVANTEAFF	TGCGCCAGCAATTCAGGGGTGGCGAACACTGAAGCTTTCTTT
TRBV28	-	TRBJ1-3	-	CASSSRDSGNTIYF	TGTGCCAGCAGCAGCAGGGACTCTGGAAACACCATATATTTT
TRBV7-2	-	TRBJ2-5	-	CASSPSGRDQETQYF	TGTGCCAGCAGCCCCTCGGGCAGGGACCAAGAGACCCAGTACTTC
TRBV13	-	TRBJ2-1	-	CASTQTPGNEQFF	TGTGCCAGCACCCAAACCCCGGGCAATGAGCAGTTCTTC
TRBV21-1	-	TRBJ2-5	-	CASILPGGERPIQETQYF	TGTGCCAGCATCCTACCAGGGGGCGAGAGGCCCATACAAGAGACCCAGTACTTC
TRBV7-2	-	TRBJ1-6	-	CASSHDGWESPLHF	TGTGCCAGCAGCCACGATGGGTGGGAGTCACCCCTCCACTTT
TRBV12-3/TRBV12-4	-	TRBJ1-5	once	CASRRDSNQPQHF	TGTGCCAGCAGGAGGGATAGCAATCAGCCCCAGCATTTT
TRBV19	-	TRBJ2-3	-	CASSTIMKGADTQYF	TGTGCCAGTAGTACCATAATGAAGGGGGCAGATACGCAGTATTTT
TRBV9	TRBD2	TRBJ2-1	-	CASSVDGRAGYNEQFF	TGTGCCAGCAGCGTAGACGGGAGGGCCGGTTACAATGAGCAGTTCTTC
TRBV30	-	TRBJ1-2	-	CAWSDGGRIRGYTF	TGTGCCTGGAGTGACGGGGGGCGGATCAGGGGCTACACCTTC
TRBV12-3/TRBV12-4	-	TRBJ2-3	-	CASSYFPDTQYF	TGTGCCAGCTCATACTTTCCAGATACGCAGTATTTT
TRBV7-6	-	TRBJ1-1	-	CASSPNAGFVTEAFF	TGTGCCAGCAGCCCGAATGCGGGGTTCGTCACTGAAGCTTTCTTT
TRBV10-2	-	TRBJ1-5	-	CASSDSYNQPQHF	TGCGCCAGCAGTGACAGTTACAATCAGCCCCAGCATTTT